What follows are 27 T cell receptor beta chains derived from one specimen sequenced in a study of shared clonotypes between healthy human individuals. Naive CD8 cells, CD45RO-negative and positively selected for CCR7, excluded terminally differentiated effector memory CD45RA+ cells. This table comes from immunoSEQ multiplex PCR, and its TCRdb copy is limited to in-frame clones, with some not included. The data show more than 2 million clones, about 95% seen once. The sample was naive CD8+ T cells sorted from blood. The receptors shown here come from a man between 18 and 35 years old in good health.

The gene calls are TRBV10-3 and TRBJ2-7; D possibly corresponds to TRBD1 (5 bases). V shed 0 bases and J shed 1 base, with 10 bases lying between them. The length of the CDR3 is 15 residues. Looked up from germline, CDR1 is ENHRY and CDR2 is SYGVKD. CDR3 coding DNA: TGTGCCATCAGTGAGTCAGGCAGGGCTTCCTACGAGCAGTACTTC. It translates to CAISESGRASYEQYF.

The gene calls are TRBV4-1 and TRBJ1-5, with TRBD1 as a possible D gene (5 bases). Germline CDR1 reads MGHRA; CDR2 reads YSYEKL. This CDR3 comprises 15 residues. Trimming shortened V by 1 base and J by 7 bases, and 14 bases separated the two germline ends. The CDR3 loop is CASSQGVGPGQPQHF. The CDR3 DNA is TGCGCCAGCAGCCAAGGGGTGGGGCCAGGGCAGCCCCAGCATTTT.

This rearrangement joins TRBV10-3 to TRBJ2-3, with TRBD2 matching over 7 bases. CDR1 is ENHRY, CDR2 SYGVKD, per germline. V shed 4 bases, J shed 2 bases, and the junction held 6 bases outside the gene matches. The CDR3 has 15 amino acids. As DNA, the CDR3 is TGTGCCATCAGTGCTCTAGCGGCCCTCACAGATACGCAGTATTTT. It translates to CAISALAALTDTQYF.

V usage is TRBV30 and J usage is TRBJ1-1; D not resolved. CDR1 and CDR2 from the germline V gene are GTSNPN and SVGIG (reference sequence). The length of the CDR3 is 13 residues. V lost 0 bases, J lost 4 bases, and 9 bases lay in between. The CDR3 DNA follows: TGTGCCTGGAGTGTGGTCATAACCACTGAAGCTTTCTTT. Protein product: CAWSVVITTEAFF. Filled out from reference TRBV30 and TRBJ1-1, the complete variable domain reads SQTIHQWPATLVQPVGSPLSLECTVEGTSNPNLYWYRQAAGRGLQLLFYSVGIGQISSEVPQNLSASRPQDRQFILSSKKLLLSDSGFYLCAWSVVITTEAFFGQGTRLTVV.

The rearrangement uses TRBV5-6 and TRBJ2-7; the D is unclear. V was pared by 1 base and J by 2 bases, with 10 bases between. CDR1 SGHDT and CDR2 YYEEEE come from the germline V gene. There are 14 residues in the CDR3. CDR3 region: CASSLYPVAYEQYF. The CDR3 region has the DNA TGTGCCAGCAGCTTGTACCCCGTGGCCTACGAGCAGTACTTC.

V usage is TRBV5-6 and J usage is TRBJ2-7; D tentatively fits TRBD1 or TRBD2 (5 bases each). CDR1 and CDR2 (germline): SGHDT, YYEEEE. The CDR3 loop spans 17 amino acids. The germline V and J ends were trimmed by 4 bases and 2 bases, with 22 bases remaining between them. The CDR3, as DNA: TGTGCCAGCAGCGGTATGGGGGAAACCCTGTCCACCTACGAGCAGTACTTC. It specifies CASSGMGETLSTYEQYF.

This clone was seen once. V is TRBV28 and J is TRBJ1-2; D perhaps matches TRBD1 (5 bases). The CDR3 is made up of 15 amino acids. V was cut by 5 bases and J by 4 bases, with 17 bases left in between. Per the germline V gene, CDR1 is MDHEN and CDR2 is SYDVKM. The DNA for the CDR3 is TGTGCCAGCAGTCCCGCAGGGACGGCCCTCTATGGCTACACCTTC. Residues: CASSPAGTALYGYTF.

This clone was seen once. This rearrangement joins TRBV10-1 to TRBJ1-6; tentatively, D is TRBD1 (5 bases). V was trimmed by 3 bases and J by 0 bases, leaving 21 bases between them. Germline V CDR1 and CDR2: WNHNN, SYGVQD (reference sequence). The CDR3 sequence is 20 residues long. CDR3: CASSDGTPNGISSYNSPLHF. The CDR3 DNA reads TGCGCCAGCAGTGACGGGACTCCCAATGGCATAAGCTCCTATAATTCACCCCTCCACTTT.

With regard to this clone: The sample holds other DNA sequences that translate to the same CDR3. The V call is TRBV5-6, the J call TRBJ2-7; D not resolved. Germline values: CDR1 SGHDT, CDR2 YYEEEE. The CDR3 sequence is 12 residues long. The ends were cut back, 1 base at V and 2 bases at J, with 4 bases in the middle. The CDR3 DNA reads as TGTGCCAGCAGCTTGACACCCTACGAGCAGTACTTC. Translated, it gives CASSLTPYEQYF.

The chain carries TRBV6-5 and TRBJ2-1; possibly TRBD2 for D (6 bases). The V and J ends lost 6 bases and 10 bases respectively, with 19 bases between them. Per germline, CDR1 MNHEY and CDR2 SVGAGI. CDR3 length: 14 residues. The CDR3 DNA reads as TGTGCCAGCAGCCGACCTAACGCGGGGTGGGAGCAGTTCTTC. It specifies CASSRPNAGWEQFF.

The CDR3, as DNA: TGCGCCAGCAGCTTGGACATTGGGGGGTACGCTGAAGCTTTCTTT. Its translation: CASSLDIGGYAEAFF. V usage is TRBV5-1 and J usage is TRBJ1-1, with TRBD1 as a possible D gene (5 bases). CDR3 length equals 15 residues. V was cut by 0 bases and J by 6 bases, with 15 bases left in between. Germline V gives CDR1 SGHRS, CDR2 YFSETQ.

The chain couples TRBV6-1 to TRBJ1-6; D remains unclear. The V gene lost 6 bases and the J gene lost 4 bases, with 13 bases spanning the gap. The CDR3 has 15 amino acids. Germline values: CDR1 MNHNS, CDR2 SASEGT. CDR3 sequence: CASRDPPWYNSPLHF. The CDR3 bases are TGTGCCAGCAGAGATCCGCCGTGGTATAATTCACCCCTCCACTTT.

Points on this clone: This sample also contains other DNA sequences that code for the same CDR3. The CDR3 DNA reads as TGTGCCAGCAGCCCCACAGGGCAGGGGGGGTACGAGCAGTACTTC. This gives the protein CASSPTGQGGYEQYF. V gene TRBV13 combines with J gene TRBJ2-7; D possibly uses TRBD1 or TRBD2 (7 bases each). This CDR3 spans 15 amino acids. Germline V gene lookup returns CDR1 PRHDT and CDR2 FYEKMQ (reference sequence). Deletions cut 5 bases from V and 4 bases from J, with 18 bases between.

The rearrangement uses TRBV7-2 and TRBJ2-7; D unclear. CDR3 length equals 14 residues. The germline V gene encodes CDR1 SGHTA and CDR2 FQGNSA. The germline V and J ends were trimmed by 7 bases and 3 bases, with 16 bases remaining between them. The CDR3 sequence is CASTRKPESYEQYF. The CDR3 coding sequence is TGTGCCAGCACCAGGAAACCCGAGAGCTACGAGCAGTACTTC.

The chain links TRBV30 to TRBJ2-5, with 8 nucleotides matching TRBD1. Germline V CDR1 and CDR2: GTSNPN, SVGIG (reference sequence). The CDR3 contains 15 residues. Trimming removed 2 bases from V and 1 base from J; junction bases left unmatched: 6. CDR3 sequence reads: CAWSWDGTGQETQYF. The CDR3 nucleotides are TGTGCCTGGAGTTGGGACGGGACAGGCCAAGAGACCCAGTACTTC.

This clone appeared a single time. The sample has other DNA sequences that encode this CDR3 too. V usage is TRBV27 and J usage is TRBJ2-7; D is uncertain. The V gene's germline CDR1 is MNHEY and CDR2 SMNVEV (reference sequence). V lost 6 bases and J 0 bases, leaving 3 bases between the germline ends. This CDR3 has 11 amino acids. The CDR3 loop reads CASRNSYEQYF. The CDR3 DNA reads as TGTGCCAGCAGAAACTCCTACGAGCAGTACTTC.

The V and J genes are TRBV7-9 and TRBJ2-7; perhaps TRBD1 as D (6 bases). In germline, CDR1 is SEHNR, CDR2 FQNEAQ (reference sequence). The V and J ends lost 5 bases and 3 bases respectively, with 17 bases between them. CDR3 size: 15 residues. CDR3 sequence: CASSTARDTFYEQYF. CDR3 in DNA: TGTGCCAGCAGCACGGCACGGGACACGTTCTACGAGCAGTACTTC. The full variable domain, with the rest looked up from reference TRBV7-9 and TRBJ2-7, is DTGVSQNPRHKITKRGQNVTFRCDPISEHNRLYWYRQTLGQGPEFLTYFQNEAQLEKSRLLSDRFSAERPKGSFSTLEIQRTEQGDSAMYLCASSTARDTFYEQYFGPGTRLTVT.

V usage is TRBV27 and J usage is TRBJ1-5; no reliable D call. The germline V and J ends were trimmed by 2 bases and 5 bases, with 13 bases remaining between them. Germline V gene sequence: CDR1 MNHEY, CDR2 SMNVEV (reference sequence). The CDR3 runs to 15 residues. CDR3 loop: CASSLTIAGDQPQHF. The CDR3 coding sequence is TGTGCCAGCAGTTTAACGATTGCGGGCGATCAGCCCCAGCATTTT.

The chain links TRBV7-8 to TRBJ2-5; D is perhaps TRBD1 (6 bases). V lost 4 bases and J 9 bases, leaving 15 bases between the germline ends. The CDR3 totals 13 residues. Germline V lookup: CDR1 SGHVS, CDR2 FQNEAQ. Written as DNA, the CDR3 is TGTGCCAGCAGCTCATATGATACAGGGCCCCAGTACTTC. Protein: CASSSYDTGPQYF.

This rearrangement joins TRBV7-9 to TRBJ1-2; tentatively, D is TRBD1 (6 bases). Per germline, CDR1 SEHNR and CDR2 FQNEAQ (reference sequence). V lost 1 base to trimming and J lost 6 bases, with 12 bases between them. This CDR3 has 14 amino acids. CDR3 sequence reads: CASSLGDTKDGYTF. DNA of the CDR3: TGTGCCAGCAGCTTAGGGGACACCAAGGATGGCTACACCTTC.

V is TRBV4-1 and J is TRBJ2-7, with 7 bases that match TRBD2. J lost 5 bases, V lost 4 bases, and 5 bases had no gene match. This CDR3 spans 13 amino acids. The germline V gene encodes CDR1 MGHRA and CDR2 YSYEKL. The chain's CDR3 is CASSPPAGDEQYF. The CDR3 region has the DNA TGCGCCAGCAGCCCCCCTGCGGGAGACGAGCAGTACTTC.

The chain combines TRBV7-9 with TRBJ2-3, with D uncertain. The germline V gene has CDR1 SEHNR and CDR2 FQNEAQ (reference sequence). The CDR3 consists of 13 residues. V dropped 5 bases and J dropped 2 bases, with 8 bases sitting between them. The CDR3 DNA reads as TGTGCCAGCAGCCCCAAGTACACAGATACGCAGTATTTT. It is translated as CASSPKYTDTQYF. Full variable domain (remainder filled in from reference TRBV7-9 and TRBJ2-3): DTGVSQNPRHKITKRGQNVTFRCDPISEHNRLYWYRQTLGQGPEFLTYFQNEAQLEKSRLLSDRFSAERPKGSFSTLEIQRTEQGDSAMYLCASSPKYTDTQYFGPGTRLTVL.

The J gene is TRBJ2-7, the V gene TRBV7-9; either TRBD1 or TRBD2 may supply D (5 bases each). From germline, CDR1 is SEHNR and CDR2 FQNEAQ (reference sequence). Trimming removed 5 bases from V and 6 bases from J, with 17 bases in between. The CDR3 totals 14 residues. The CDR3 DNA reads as TGTGCCAGCAGCGAGCTGGGGGAGACCGGCGAGCAGTACTTC. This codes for CASSELGETGEQYF.

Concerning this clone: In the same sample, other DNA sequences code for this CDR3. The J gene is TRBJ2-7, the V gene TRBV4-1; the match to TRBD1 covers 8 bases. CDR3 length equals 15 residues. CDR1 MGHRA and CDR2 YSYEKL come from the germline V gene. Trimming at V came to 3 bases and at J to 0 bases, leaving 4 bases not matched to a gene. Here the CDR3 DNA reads TGCGCCAGCAGCCAGGGAACAGGGGGCTCCTACGAGCAGTACTTC. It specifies CASSQGTGGSYEQYF.

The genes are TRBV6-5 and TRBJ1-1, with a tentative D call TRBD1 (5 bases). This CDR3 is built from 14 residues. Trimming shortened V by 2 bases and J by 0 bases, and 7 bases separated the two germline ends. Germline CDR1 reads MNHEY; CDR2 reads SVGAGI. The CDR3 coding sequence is TGTGCCAGCAGTTACGGGGCGATGAACACTGAAGCTTTCTTT. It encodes CASSYGAMNTEAFF.

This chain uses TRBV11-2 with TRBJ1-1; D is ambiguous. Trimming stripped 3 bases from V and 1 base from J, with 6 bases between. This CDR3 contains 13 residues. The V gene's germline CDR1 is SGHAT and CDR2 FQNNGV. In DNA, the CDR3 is TGTGCCAGCAGCTTGGGATGGAACACTGAAGCTTTCTTT. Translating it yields CASSLGWNTEAFF. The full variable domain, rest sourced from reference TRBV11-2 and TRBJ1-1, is EAGVAQSPRYKIIEKRQSVAFWCNPISGHATLYWYQQILGQGPKLLIQFQNNGVVDDSQLPKDRFSAERLKGVDSTLKIQPAKLEDSAVYLCASSLGWNTEAFFGQGTRLTVV.

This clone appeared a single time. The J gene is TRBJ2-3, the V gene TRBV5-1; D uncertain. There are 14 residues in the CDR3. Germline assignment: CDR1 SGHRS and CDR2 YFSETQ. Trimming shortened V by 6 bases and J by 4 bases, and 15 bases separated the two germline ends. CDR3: CASTFNLMADTQYF. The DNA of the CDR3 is TGCGCCAGCACCTTTAACTTGATGGCAGATACGCAGTATTTT.